This T cell receptor (beta chain) is from a study of T cells after yellow fever vaccination. Overall study context: With SMART-Seq v4 Ultra Low Input, the fractions containing low cell numbers were prepared. Study-level findings and limits: The bulk population could contribute abundant contaminating clonotypes to FACS-sorted repertoires. Post-booster reappearance was seen for most primary-vaccination clones (around 96% CD4, roughly 91% CD8).

This clonotype was detected many times. Antigen: not known. The V end was cut by 7 bases, the J end by 5 bases, with 11 bases between. Looked up from germline, CDR1 is MNHNS and CDR2 is SASEGT. The CDR3 runs to 13 residues. TCRdb reprocessed the 5' RACE reads with MiXCR, giving one entry per CDR3 protein. Altogether under 600,000 distinct CDR3 sequences are present, just over 20% being singletons, with the ten largest covering about a sixth. This sequence was found in a man younger than 30 who received the YFV17D yellow fever vaccine. The sequencing here drew on PBMCs, taken approximately 20 days after the first yellow fever vaccination. The chain joins TRBV6-1 to TRBJ2-2; D is perhaps TRBD2 (5 bases). The CDR3 is CASKEGWTGELFF. The CDR3 bases are TGTGCCAGCAAAGAGGGTTGGACCGGGGAGCTGTTTTTT.